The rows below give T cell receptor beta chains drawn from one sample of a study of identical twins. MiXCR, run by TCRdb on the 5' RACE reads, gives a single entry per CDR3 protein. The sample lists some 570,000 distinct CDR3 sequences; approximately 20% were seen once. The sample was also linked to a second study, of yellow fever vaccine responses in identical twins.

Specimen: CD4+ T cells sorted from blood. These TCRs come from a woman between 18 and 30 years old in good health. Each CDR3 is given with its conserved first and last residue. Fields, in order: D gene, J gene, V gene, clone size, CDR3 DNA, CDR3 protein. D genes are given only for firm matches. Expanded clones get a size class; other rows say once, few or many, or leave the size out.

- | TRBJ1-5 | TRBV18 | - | TGTGCCAGCTCAGCCGATACAGGGAACCAGCCCCAGCATTTT | CASSADTGNQPQHF
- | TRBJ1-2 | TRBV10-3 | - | TGTGCCATCAGTGCAAGCTCGGACAGCTACACCTTC | CAISASSDSYTF
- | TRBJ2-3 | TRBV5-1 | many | TGCGCCAGCAGCTTGGGGGACTTCAGCACAGATACGCAGTATTTT | CASSLGDFSTDTQYF
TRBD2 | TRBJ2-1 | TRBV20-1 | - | TGCAGTGCTAGGGAGACTAGCGGGGGGGCAGGGGAGCAGTTCTTC | CSARETSGGAGEQFF
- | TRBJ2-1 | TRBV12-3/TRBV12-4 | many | TGTGCCAGCAGTTTAGCGGGGGGGCCGGCCTATGAGCAGTTCTTC | CASSLAGGPAYEQFF
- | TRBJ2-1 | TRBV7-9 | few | TGTGCCAGCAGCTTACCCACTAGGGGTGAGCAGTTCTTC | CASSLPTRGEQFF
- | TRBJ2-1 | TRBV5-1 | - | TGCGCCAGCAGTTGGGGGGGCTTCTACAATGAGCAGTTCTTC | CASSWGGFYNEQFF
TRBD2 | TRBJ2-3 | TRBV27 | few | TGTGCCAGCAGTTCCCTTCCGGGACTAGCGGGAGACACAGATACGCAGTATTTT | CASSSLPGLAGDTDTQYF
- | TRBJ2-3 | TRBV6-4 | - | TGTGCCAGCAGTGATAGGGCAGATACGCAGTATTTT | CASSDRADTQYF
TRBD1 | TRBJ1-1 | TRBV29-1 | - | TGCAGCGTTGTTACGGGTACAGGGGAGGGTGCTGAAGCTTTCTTT | CSVVTGTGEGAEAFF
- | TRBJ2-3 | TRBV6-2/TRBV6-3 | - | TGTGCCAGCAGCCCCGGACAGAACCTTAAAGATACGCAGTATTTT | CASSPGQNLKDTQYF
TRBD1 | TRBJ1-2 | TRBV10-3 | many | TGTGCCATCAGCCGGGACAGCTATGGCTACACCTTC | CAISRDSYGYTF
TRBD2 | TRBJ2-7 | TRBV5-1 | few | TGCGCCAGCAGCTCAGGACTAGCGGGAGCTAGAGAGCAGTACTTC | CASSSGLAGAREQYF
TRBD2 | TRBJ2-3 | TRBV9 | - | TGTGCCAGCAGCGTAGCAATTAGAGCGGGGAGCACAGATACGCAGTATTTT | CASSVAIRAGSTDTQYF
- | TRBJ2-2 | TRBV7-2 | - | TGTGCCAGCAGTCTCAATGGACGGCTGAGAACCGGGGAGCTGTTTTTT | CASSLNGRLRTGELFF
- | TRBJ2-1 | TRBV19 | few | TGTGCCAGTAGTATGCGCGGGAAGGCGGGTGAGCAGTTCTTC | CASSMRGKAGEQFF
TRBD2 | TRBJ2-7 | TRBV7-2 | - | TGTGCCAGCAGCTTAGGTGGCCTAGCGGGAGGGTATTTCCCGTACTTC | CASSLGGLAGGYFPYF
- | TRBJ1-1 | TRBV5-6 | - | TGTGCCAGCAGCTTGAGGGGTAATGAAGCTTTCTTT | CASSLRGNEAFF
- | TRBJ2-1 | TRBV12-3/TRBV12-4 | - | TGTGCCAGCAGTCCTAGGGGGGTGGTTTTCTTC | CASSPRGVVFF
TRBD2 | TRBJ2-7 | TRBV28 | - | TGTGCCAGCAGTTTATACGTGCTGACTAGCGGGAGCCACGGGCAGTACTTC | CASSLYVLTSGSHGQYF
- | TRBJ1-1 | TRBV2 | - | TGTGCCAGCAGATTGACAGGCTCAGTTGAGACTGAAGCTTTCTTT | CASRLTGSVETEAFF
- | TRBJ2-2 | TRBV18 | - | TGTGCCAGCTCACCCGATATACGGAGGGCCGCGACCGGGGAGCTGTTTTTT | CASSPDIRRAATGELFF